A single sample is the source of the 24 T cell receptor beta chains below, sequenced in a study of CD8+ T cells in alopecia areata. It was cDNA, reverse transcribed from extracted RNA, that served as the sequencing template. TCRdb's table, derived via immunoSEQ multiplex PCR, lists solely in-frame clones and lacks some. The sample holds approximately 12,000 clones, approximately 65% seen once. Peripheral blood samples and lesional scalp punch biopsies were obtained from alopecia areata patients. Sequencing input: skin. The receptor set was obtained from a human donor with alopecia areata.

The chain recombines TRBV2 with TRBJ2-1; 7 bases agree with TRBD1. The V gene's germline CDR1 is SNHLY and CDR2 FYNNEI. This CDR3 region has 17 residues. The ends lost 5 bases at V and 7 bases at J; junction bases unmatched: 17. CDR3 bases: TGTGCCAGCAGTCGCCTCCGGGACAGTTCACTTCGAAATGAGCAGTTCTTC. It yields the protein CASSRLRDSSLRNEQFF.

CDR3 protein: CASSPPAGGAQPQHF. CDR3 DNA: TGTGCCAGCAGCCCCCCGGCAGGAGGGGCTCAGCCCCAGCATTTT. The V and J genes are TRBV7-2 and TRBJ1-5; D possibly corresponds to TRBD1 (5 bases). V was pared by 5 bases and J by 6 bases, with 17 bases between. The CDR3 consists of 15 residues. Germline-derived CDR1 and CDR2 are SGHTA and FQGNSA.

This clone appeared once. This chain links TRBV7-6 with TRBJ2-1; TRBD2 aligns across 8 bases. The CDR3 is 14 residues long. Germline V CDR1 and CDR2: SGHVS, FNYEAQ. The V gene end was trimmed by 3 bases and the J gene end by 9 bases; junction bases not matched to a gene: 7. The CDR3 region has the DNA TGTGCCAGCAGCTTTCGGACTAGCAATATTGAGCAGTTCTTC. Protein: CASSFRTSNIEQFF.

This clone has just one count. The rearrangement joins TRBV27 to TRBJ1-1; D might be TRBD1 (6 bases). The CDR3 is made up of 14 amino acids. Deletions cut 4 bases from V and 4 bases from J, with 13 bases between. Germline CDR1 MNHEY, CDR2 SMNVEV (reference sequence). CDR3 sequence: CASSWTARSTEAFF. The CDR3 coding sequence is TGTGCCAGCAGTTGGACAGCGCGTAGCACTGAAGCTTTCTTT.

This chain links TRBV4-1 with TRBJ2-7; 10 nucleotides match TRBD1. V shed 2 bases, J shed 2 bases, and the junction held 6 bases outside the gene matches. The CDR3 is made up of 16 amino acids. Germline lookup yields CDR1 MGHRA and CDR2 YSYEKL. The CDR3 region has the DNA TGCGCCAGCAGCCAACCTAGGGACAGGGGTCCCTACGAGCAGTACTTC. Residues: CASSQPRDRGPYEQYF.

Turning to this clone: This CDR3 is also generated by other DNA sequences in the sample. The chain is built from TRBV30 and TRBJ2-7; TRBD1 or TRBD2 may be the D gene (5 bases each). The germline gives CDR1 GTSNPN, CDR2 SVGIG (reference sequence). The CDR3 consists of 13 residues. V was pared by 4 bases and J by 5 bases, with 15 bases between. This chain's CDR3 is CAWKGTGVDEQYF. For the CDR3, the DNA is TGTGCCTGGAAGGGGACGGGTGTCGACGAGCAGTACTTC. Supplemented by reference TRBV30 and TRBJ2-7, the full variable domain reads SQTIHQWPATLVQPVGSPLSLECTVEGTSNPNLYWYRQAAGRGLQLLFYSVGIGQISSEVPQNLSASRPQDRQFILSSKKLLLSDSGFYLCAWKGTGVDEQYFGPGTRLTVT.

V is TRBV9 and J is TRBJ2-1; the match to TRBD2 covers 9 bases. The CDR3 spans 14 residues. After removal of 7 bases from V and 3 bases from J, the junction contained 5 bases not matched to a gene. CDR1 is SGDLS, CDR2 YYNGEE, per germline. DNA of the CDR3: TGTGCCAGCTCTAGCGGGACGATCTACAATGAGCAGTTCTTC. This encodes CASSSGTIYNEQFF.

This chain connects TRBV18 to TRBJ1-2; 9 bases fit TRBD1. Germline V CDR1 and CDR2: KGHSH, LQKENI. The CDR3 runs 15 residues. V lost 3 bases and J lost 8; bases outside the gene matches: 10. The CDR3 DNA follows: TGTGCCAGCTCACCGAATCCGGGACAGGGACGCGGCTACACCTTC. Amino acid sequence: CASSPNPGQGRGYTF.

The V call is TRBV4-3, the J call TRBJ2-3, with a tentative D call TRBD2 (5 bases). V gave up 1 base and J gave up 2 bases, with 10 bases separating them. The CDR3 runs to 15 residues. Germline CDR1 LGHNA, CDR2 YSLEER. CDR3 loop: CASSQGAGHTDTQYF. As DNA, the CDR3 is TGCGCCAGCAGCCAAGGGGCGGGCCACACAGATACGCAGTATTTT.

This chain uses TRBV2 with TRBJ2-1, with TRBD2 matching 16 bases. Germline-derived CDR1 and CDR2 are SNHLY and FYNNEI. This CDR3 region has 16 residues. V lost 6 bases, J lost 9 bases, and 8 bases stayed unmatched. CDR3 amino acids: CASRATGLAGGLEQFF. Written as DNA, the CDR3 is TGTGCCAGCAGAGCAACGGGACTAGCGGGAGGGCTTGAGCAGTTCTTC.

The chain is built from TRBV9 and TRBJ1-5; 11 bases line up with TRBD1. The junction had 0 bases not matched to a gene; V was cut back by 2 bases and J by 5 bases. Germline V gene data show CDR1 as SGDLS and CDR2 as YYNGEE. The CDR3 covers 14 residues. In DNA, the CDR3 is TGTGCCAGCAGCGTGGGACAGGGGGATCAGCCCCAGCATTTT. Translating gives CASSVGQGDQPQHF.

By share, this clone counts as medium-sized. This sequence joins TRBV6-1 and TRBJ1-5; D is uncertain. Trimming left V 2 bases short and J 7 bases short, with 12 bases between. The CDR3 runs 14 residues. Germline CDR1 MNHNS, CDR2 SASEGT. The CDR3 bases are TGTGCCAGCAGTGAATCTTGGGTTGGCCAGCCCCAGCATTTT. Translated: CASSESWVGQPQHF.

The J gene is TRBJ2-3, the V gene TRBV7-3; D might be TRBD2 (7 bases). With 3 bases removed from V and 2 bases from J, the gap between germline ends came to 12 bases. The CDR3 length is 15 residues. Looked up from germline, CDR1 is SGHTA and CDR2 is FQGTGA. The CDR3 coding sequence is TGTGCCAGCAGCTTCAGCGGGACAAACACAGATACGCAGTATTTT. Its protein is CASSFSGTNTDTQYF. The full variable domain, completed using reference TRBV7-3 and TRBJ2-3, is GAGVSQTPSNKVTEKGKYVELRCDPISGHTALYWYRQSLGQGPEFLIYFQGTGAADDSGLPNDRFFAVRPEGSVSTLKIQRTERGDSAVYLCASSFSGTNTDTQYFGPGTRLTVL.

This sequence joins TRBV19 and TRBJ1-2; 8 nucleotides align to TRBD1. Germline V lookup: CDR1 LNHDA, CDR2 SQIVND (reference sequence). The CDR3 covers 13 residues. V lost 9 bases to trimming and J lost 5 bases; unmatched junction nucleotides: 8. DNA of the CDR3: TGTGCCAGCCGCGGAACAGGGGGTTATGGCTACACCTTC. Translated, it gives CASRGTGGYGYTF.

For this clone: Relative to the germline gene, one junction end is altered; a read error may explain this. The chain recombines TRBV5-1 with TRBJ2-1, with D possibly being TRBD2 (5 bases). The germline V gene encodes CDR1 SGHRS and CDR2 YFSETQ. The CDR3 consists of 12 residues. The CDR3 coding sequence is TGCGCCAGCAGCTTGGAGCCTAGCCAAACTATCTTC. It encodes CASSLEPSQTIF. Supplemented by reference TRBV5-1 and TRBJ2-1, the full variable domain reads KAGVTQTPRYLIKTRGQQVTLSCSPISGHRSVSWYQQTPGQGLQFLFEYFSETQRNKGNFPGRFSGRQFSNSRSEMNVSTLELGDSALYLCASSLEPSQTIFGPGTRLTVL.

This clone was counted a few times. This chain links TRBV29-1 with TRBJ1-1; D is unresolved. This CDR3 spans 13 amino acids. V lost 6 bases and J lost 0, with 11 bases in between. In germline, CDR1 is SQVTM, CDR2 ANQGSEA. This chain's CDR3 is CSVSPALNTEAFF. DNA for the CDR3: TGCAGCGTCAGTCCAGCACTGAACACTGAAGCTTTCTTT. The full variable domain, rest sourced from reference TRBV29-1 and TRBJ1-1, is SAVISQKPSRDICQRGTSLTIQCQVDSQVTMMFWYRQQPGQSLTLIATANQGSEATYESGFVIDKFPISRPNLTFSTLTVSNMSPEDSSIYLCSVSPALNTEAFFGQGTRLTVV.

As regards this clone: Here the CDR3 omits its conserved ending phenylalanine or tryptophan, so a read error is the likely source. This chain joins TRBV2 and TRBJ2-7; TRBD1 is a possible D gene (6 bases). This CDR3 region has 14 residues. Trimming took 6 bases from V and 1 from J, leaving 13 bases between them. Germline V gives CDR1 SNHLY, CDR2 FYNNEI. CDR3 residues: CASRRDTASYEQYL. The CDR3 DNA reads TGTGCCAGCAGAAGGGACACCGCATCCTACGAGCAGTACCTC.

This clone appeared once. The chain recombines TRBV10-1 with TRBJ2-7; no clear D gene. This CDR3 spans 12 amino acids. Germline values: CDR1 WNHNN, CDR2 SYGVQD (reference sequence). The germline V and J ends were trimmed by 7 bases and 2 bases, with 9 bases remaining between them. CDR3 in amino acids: CASMWCAYEQYF. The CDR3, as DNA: TGCGCCAGCATGTGGTGCGCCTACGAGCAGTACTTC.

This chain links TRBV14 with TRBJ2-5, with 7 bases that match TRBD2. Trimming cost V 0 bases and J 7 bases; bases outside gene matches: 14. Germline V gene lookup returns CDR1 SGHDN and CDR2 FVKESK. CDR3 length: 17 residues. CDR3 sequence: CASSQDWSSGESVTQYF. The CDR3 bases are TGTGCCAGCAGCCAAGATTGGTCTAGCGGTGAATCGGTGACCCAGTACTTC.

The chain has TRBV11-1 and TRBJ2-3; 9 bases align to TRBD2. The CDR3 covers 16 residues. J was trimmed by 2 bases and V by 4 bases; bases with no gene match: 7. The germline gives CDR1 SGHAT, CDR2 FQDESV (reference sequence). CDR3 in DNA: TGTGCCAGCAGCTATAGAGCTAGCGGGACCACAGATACGCAGTATTTT. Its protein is CASSYRASGTTDTQYF.

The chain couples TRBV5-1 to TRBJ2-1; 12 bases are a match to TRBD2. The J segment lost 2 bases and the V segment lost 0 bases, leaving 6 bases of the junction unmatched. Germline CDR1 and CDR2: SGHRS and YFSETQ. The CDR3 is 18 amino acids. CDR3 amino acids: CASSLEPSGRAAYNEQFF. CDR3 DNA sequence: TGCGCCAGCAGCTTGGAACCTAGCGGGAGGGCTGCCTACAATGAGCAGTTCTTC. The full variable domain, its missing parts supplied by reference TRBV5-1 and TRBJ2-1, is KAGVTQTPRYLIKTRGQQVTLSCSPISGHRSVSWYQQTPGQGLQFLFEYFSETQRNKGNFPGRFSGRQFSNSRSEMNVSTLELGDSALYLCASSLEPSGRAAYNEQFFGPGTRLTVL.

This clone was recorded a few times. CDR3 sequence (DNA): TGTGCCAGCAACCACCGGGGTCGATTAAGTACCTACAATGAGCAGTTCTTC. This codes for CASNHRGRLSTYNEQFF. V gene TRBV5-4 combines with J gene TRBJ2-1, with D perhaps matching TRBD2 (5 bases). V lost 6 bases to trimming and J lost 2 bases, with 21 bases between them. Germline V lookup: CDR1 SGHNT, CDR2 YYREEE (reference sequence). The CDR3 has 17 residues. The whole variable domain, remainder taken from reference TRBV5-4 and TRBJ2-1, is ETGVTQSPTHLIKTRGQQVTLRCSSQSGHNTVSWYQQALGQGPQFIFQYYREEENGRGNFPPRFSGLQFPNYSSELNVNALELDDSALYLCASNHRGRLSTYNEQFFGPGTRLTVL.

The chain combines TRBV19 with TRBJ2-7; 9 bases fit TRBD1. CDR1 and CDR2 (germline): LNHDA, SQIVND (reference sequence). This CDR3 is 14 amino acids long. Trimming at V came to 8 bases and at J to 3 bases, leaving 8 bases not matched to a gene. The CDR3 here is CASSHRGRFYEQYF. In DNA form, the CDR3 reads TGTGCCAGTTCACACAGGGGGCGCTTCTACGAGCAGTACTTC.

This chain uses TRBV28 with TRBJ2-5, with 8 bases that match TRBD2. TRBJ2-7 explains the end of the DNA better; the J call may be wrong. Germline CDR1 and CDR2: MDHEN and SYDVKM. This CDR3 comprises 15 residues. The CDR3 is CASSGTSGGPYEQYF. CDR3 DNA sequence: TGTGCCAGCAGCGGAACTAGCGGAGGTCCCTACGAGCAGTACTTC.